These T cell receptor beta chains were read from a single sample in a study of CD4 T cells in relation to SARS-CoV-2 and coronaviruses. Profiling relied on immunoSEQ multiplex PCR, and the TCRdb table lists in-frame clones only, not all of them. The data contain 15,000 to 20,000 clones, around 78% of them singletons. These receptors lack a known antigen. Material for sequencing was CD4+ T cells from PBMCs, cultured in vitro. Every receptor here comes from a human donor in good health. Each CDR3 is given with its conserved first and last residue. A D gene is named only where the DNA matches it firmly. Only some rows state a clone size, as once, few, many or a class for expanded clones.

v_call,d_call,j_call,clone_size,cdr3_aa,cdr3_nt
TRBV5-1,TRBD1,TRBJ2-2,once,CASSLGDRDTGELFF,TGCGCCAGCAGCTTGGGGGACAGGGATACCGGGGAGCTGTTTTTT
TRBV19,TRBD2,TRBJ2-7,NA,CASSIEAGTSGSHEQYF,TGTGCCAGTAGTATAGAAGCCGGGACTAGCGGGAGCCACGAGCAGTACTTC
TRBV7-3,NA,TRBJ2-2,few,CASSVHPWTNTGELFF,TGTGCCAGCAGCGTCCATCCGTGGACGAACACCGGGGAGCTGTTTTTT
TRBV29-1,NA,TRBJ1-1,NA,CSVEDPQSRGAFF,TGCAGCGTTGAAGACCCACAGTCTCGGGGAGCTTTCTTT
TRBV20-1,NA,TRBJ1-4,few,CSASTDSGTNEKLFF,TGCAGTGCTAGTACAGACAGTGGCACTAATGAAAAACTGTTTTTT
TRBV24-1,NA,TRBJ2-5,NA,CATSPLGAGETQYF,TGTGCCACCAGTCCCCTGGGGGCTGGGGAGACCCAGTACTTC
TRBV4-2,NA,TRBJ2-1,NA,CASSQAAVQGYNEQFF,TGTGCCAGCAGCCAAGCCGCGGTTCAGGGGTACAATGAGCAGTTCTTC
TRBV5-4,TRBD1,TRBJ2-1,NA,CASSYPGQGYNEQFF,TGTGCCAGCAGCTACCCGGGACAGGGATACAATGAGCAGTTCTTC
TRBV3-1/TRBV3-2,NA,TRBJ2-2,NA,CASSIIAGELFF,TGTGCCAGCAGTATTATAGCCGGGGAGCTGTTTTTT
TRBV27,TRBD2,TRBJ2-7,NA,CASSWNRTSGRASYEQYF,TGTGCCAGCAGTTGGAATCGGACTAGCGGGAGAGCGTCCTACGAGCAGTACTTC
TRBV10-3,NA,TRBJ1-6,once,CAINAGAFNSPLHF,TGTGCCATCAACGCCGGGGCTTTTAATTCACCCCTCCACTTT
TRBV12-5,NA,TRBJ2-7,NA,CASGFGSGGILYEQYF,TGTGCTAGTGGTTTTGGTTCTGGCGGGATTCTCTACGAGCAGTACTTC
TRBV5-1,NA,TRBJ2-3,NA,CASRFSQDTQYF,TGCGCCAGCAGATTCAGCCAAGATACGCAGTATTTT
TRBV10-3,NA,TRBJ2-1,NA,CAIRAPNAGRGYNEQFF,TGTGCCATCAGGGCCCCCAATGCTGGGAGAGGCTACAATGAGCAGTTCTTC
TRBV18,NA,TRBJ1-4,medium-sized,CASSPVSDRPTNEKLFF,TGTGCCAGCTCACCAGTTAGCGACAGACCTACCAATGAAAAACTGTTTTTT
TRBV5-4,NA,TRBJ2-7,once,CASSLDSQLYEQYF,TGTGCCAGCAGCTTGGACAGTCAACTCTACGAGCAGTACTTC
TRBV10-2,NA,TRBJ1-1,NA,CASSEPTGSRAEAFF,TGCGCCAGCAGTGAGCCCACGGGGAGTAGGGCTGAAGCTTTCTTT
TRBV7-2,TRBD2,TRBJ2-5,NA,CTSSASGTSGTQYF,TGTACCTCATCGGCTAGCGGGACCAGCGGGACCCAGTACTTC
TRBV10-1,TRBD1,TRBJ1-4,few,CASSRRDRRNEKLFF,TGCGCCAGCAGCAGACGGGACAGAAGAAATGAAAAACTGTTTTTT
TRBV6-5,TRBD1,TRBJ2-7,NA,CASSSAGTGDHEQYF,TGTGCCAGCAGCTCCGCCGGGACAGGGGACCACGAGCAGTACTTC
TRBV5-1,TRBD1,TRBJ1-1,few,CASSLGQGALGTEAFF,TGCGCCAGCAGCTTGGGACAGGGGGCGCTGGGCACTGAAGCTTTCTTT
TRBV6-5,NA,TRBJ2-2,once,CASSYARQNTGELFF,TGTGCCAGCAGTTACGCCCGCCAGAACACCGGGGAGCTGTTTTTT
TRBV27,NA,TRBJ2-7,NA,CASSRRNSYEQYF,TGTGCCAGCAGTCGGAGAAACTCCTACGAGCAGTACTTC
TRBV7-6,NA,TRBJ2-7,NA,CASSLAGQYEQYF,TGTGCCAGCAGCTTAGCCGGTCAATACGAGCAGTACTTC
TRBV6-6,TRBD2,TRBJ2-7,NA,CASSQREGPFPLYEQYF,TGTGCCAGCAGTCAAAGGGAGGGACCCTTCCCTCTCTACGAGCAGTACTTC
TRBV2,NA,TRBJ2-7,NA,CASSEDVGFGSEQYF,TGTGCCAGCAGTGAAGATGTGGGGTTTGGCTCCGAGCAGTACTTC
TRBV7-7,TRBD2,TRBJ2-5,NA,CASSVGLAGAETQYF,TGTGCCAGCAGCGTCGGACTAGCGGGAGCCGAGACCCAGTACTTC
TRBV2,TRBD1,TRBJ2-7,NA,CASSAGTGGVYEQYF,TGTGCCAGCAGTGCAGGGACAGGGGGCGTCTACGAGCAGTACTTC
TRBV19,NA,TRBJ2-2,NA,CASEGPFTGELFF,TGTGCCAGTGAGGGGCCCTTTACCGGGGAGCTGTTTTTT
TRBV5-4,NA,TRBJ1-2,NA,CASSLATGRDYGYTF,TGTGCCAGCAGCTTGGCAACAGGTCGGGACTATGGCTACACCTTC
TRBV6-5,NA,TRBJ2-2,few,CASSVTANTGELFF,TGTGCCAGCAGCGTGACAGCGAACACCGGGGAGCTGTTTTTT
TRBV7-2,NA,TRBJ2-1,few,CASSLGLGGNEQFF,TGTGCCAGCAGCCTCGGACTAGGGGGGAATGAGCAGTTCTTC
TRBV19,NA,TRBJ2-5,NA,CASSQDRGQETQYF,TGTGCCAGTAGTCAAGACCGAGGCCAAGAGACCCAGTACTTC
TRBV28,TRBD1,TRBJ1-4,once,CASNLQGTNEKLFF,TGTGCCAGCAACTTACAGGGGACTAATGAAAAACTGTTTTTT
TRBV3-1/TRBV3-2,NA,TRBJ1-6,few,CASSLFQTASNSPLHF,TGTGCCAGCAGCCTTTTTCAGACAGCTTCTAATTCACCCCTCCACTTT
TRBV5-1,NA,TRBJ2-2,NA,CASSFGRTGELFF,TGCGCCAGCAGCTTTGGGCGGACCGGGGAGCTGTTTTTT
TRBV7-3,NA,TRBJ1-1,few,CASSPGGASEAFF,TGTGCCAGCAGCCCAGGAGGGGCCTCTGAAGCTTTCTTT
TRBV11-3,TRBD2,TRBJ2-7,once,CASSFGAGAREQYF,TGTGCCAGCAGCTTCGGTGCGGGAGCGAGGGAGCAGTACTTC
TRBV24-1,NA,TRBJ2-1,NA,CATSQGFTEQFF,TGTGCCACCAGCCAAGGGTTTACTGAGCAGTTCTTC
TRBV30,NA,TRBJ1-2,NA,CAWSVGRVNYGYTF,TGTGCCTGGAGTGTGGGCAGGGTTAACTATGGCTACACCTTC
TRBV6-5,NA,TRBJ1-1,NA,CASSSGRETEAFF,TGTGCCAGCAGTTCCGGACGGGAAACCGAAGCTTTCTTT
TRBV7-2,NA,TRBJ2-2,NA,CASSLTGVYANTGELFF,TGTGCCAGCAGCTTAACTGGCGTATACGCGAACACCGGGGAGCTGTTTTTT
TRBV12-3/TRBV12-4,NA,TRBJ1-1,NA,CASRPYGYTEAFF,TGTGCCAGCAGACCCTACGGTTACACTGAAGCTTTCTTT
TRBV2,NA,TRBJ2-1,NA,CASSVLGFSSYNEQFF,TGTGCCAGCAGTGTACTAGGCTTCAGCTCCTACAATGAGCAGTTCTTC
TRBV9,TRBD2,TRBJ2-2,NA,CASSLTGTSATGELFF,TGTGCCAGCAGCTTGACCGGGACTAGCGCCACCGGGGAGCTGTTTTTT
TRBV29-1,NA,TRBJ1-1,NA,CSVDTGNTEAFF,TGCAGCGTGGACACGGGGAACACTGAAGCTTTCTTT
TRBV19,TRBD1,TRBJ2-7,NA,CASSLQGASSYEQYF,TGTGCCAGTAGTCTTCAGGGGGCGAGCTCCTACGAGCAGTACTTC
TRBV6-5,NA,TRBJ2-4,NA,CASSREIREIQYF,TGTGCCAGCAGTAGAGAGATCCGGGAGATTCAGTACTTC
TRBV5-1,NA,TRBJ2-1,once,CASSLVPGQHNEQFF,TGCGCCAGCAGCTTGGTCCCAGGACAGCACAATGAGCAGTTCTTC
TRBV25-1,TRBD1,TRBJ2-5,NA,CASSEDRPPGETQYF,TGTGCCAGCAGTGAGGACAGGCCGCCGGGGGAGACCCAGTACTTC
TRBV5-1,NA,TRBJ2-3,NA,CASSLGQGSTDTQYF,TGCGCCAGCAGCTTGGGGCAGGGGAGCACAGATACGCAGTATTTT
TRBV2,NA,TRBJ1-2,NA,CASSEDVDGYTF,TGTGCCAGCAGTGAAGATGTCGATGGCTACACCTTC
TRBV11-3,TRBD1,TRBJ2-7,NA,CASSRLPGQGNEQYF,TGTGCCAGCAGTCGTCTTCCGGGACAGGGCAACGAGCAGTACTTC
TRBV4-1,TRBD2,TRBJ2-7,NA,CASSPWGRLAGDSYEQYF,TGCGCCAGCAGCCCTTGGGGGCGACTAGCGGGCGACTCCTACGAGCAGTACTTC
TRBV30,NA,TRBJ1-5,NA,CAWSVRGGSIRHQPQHF,TGTGCCTGGAGTGTACGGGGGGGCAGTATCCGCCATCAGCCCCAGCATTTT
TRBV5-1,NA,TRBJ1-5,NA,CASSLSGELNQPQHF,TGCGCCAGCAGCTTGAGTGGAGAACTCAATCAGCCCCAGCATTTT
TRBV19,NA,TRBJ1-1,NA,CASNRESLWTEAFF,TGTGCCAGTAATCGGGAGTCCCTGTGGACTGAAGCTTTCTTT
TRBV21-1,NA,TRBJ1-5,NA,CASSNRTAPYSNQPQHF,TGTGCCAGCAGCAACCGGACAGCCCCTTATAGCAATCAGCCCCAGCATTTT
TRBV9,NA,TRBJ2-1,NA,CASSSLGGIYNEQFF,TGTGCCAGCAGCTCTCTTGGCGGGATTTACAATGAGCAGTTCTTC